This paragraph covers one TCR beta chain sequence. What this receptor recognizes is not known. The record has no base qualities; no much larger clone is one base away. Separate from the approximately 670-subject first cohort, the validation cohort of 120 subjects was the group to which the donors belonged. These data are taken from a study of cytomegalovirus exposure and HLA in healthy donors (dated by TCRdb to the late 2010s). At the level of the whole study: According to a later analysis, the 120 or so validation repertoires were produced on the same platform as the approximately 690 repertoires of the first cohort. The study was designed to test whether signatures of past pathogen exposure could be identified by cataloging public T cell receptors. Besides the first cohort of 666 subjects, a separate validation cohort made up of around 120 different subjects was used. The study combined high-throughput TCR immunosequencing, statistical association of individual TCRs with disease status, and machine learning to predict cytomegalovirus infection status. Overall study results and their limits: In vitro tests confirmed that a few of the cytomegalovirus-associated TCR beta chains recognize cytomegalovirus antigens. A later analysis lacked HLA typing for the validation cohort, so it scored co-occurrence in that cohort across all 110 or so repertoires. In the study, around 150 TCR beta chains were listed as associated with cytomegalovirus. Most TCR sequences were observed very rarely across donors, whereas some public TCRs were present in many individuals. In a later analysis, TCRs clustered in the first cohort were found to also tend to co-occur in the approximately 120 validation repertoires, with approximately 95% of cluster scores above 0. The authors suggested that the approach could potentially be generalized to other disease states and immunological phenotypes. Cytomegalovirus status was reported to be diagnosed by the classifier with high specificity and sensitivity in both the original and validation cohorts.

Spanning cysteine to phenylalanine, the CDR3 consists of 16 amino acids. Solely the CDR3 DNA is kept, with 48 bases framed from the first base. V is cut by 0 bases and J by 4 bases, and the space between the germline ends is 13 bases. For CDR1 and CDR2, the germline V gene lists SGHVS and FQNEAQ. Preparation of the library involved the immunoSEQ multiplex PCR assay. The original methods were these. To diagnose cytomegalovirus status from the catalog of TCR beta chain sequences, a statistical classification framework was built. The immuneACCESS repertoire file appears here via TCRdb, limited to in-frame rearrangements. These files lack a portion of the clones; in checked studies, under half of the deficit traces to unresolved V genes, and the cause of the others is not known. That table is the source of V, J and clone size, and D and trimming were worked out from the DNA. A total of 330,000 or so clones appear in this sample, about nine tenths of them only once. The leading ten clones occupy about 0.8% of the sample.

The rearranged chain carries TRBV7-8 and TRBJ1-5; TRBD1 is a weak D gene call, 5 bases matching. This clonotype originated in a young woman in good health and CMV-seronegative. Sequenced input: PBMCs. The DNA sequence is TGTGCCAGCAGCTTAGCCATCAGGGCTGGGAATCAGCCCCAGCATTTT. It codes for CASSLAIRAGNQPQHF.